The 22 T cell receptor beta chains listed next were all sequenced from one sample in a study of molecular identifiers for immune sequencing clone quantification. MiXCR, applied by TCRdb to the PCR reads, yields one record per CDR3 protein. The profile shows a few hundred thousand distinct CDR3 sequences, 24% of them singletons. Sequenced: naive CD8+ T cells from blood, with Jurkat cell RNA spiked in. Subset of the sample: FACS-sorted CD8+CD4-CCR7+CD45RA+ naive T cells. These receptors all stem from a human donor in good health. Some libraries in this study had Jurkat cell RNA spiked in.

The table lists this clonotype with a few counts. The V call is TRBV20-1, the J call TRBJ2-7; the match to TRBD2 covers 12 bases. CDR1 DFQATT and CDR2 SNEGSKA come from the germline V gene (reference sequence). The CDR3 is made up of 17 amino acids. The V gene end was trimmed by 1 base and the J gene end by 0 bases; junction bases not matched to a gene: 7. This CDR3 is CSARASGTSGYSYEQYF. The DNA for the CDR3 is TGCAGTGCTAGAGCCAGCGGGACTAGCGGGTACTCCTACGAGCAGTACTTC.

The chain joins TRBV4-3 to TRBJ1-2; TRBD1 agrees at 9 bases. This CDR3 contains 15 residues. Trimming took 0 bases from V and 5 from J; bases not matched to a gene: 4. CDR1 LGHNA and CDR2 YSLEER come from the germline V gene. DNA for the CDR3: TGCGCCAGCAGCCAAGAAGGGACAGGGTCATATGGCTACACCTTC. This encodes CASSQEGTGSYGYTF.

This clonotype was detected a few times. The V call is TRBV4-3, the J call TRBJ2-7; maybe TRBD2 (6 bases). This CDR3 spans 14 amino acids. V was pared by 5 bases and J by 7 bases, with 18 bases between. Germline loops: CDR1 LGHNA, CDR2 YSLEER. This CDR3 is CASSERDSLEEQYF. The CDR3 DNA reads TGCGCCAGCAGCGAACGGGACTCCTTGGAAGAGCAGTACTTC.

As to this clonotype: No conserved phenylalanine or tryptophan is present at the end of the CDR3, so a read error is the likely explanation. This chain links TRBV24-1 with TRBJ1-5; the D is unclear. V lost 3 bases and J 2 bases, leaving 7 bases between the germline ends. The CDR3 has 14 amino acids. CDR1 is KGHDR, CDR2 SFDVKD, per germline. This CDR3 reads CATSDNTGNQPQHL. CDR3 DNA: TGTGCCACCAGTGATAACACTGGCAATCAGCCCCAGCATCTT.

The sample holds many counts of this clonotype. This rearrangement joins TRBV7-2 to TRBJ2-3, with 12 bases fitting TRBD2. This CDR3 has 20 amino acids. Germline loops: CDR1 SGHTA, CDR2 FQGNSA. The J segment lost 0 bases and the V segment lost 3 bases, leaving 13 bases of the junction unmatched. Here the CDR3 DNA reads TGTGCCAGCAGCTTCCCGACTAGCGGGGGAACCAGAGCTAGCACAGATACGCAGTATTTT. As protein: CASSFPTSGGTRASTDTQYF. Filled out from reference TRBV7-2 and TRBJ2-3, the complete variable domain reads GAGVSQSPSNKVTEKGKDVELRCDPISGHTALYWYRQSLGQGLEFLIYFQGNSAPDKSGLPSDRFSAERTGGSVSTLTIQRTQQEDSAVYLCASSFPTSGGTRASTDTQYFGPGTRLTVL.

This chain uses TRBV4-1 with TRBJ2-1; 10 bases are shared with TRBD2. Germline CDR1 MGHRA, CDR2 YSYEKL. The CDR3 is made up of 17 amino acids. V lost 0 bases, J lost 7 bases, and 9 bases stayed unmatched. CDR3 nucleotides: TGCGCCAGCAGCCAAGAATTCCGGAGCGGGGGGGCTAATGAGCAGTTCTTC. It is translated as CASSQEFRSGGANEQFF.

This clonotype was recorded at least ten times. The chain carries TRBV6-2 or TRBV6-3 and TRBJ1-5; 8 nucleotides match TRBD1. Trimming took 4 bases from V and 0 from J; bases not matched to a gene: 2. Germline loops: CDR1 MNHEY, CDR2 SVGEGT. CDR3 size: 15 residues. CDR3 region: CASSWGQDSNQPQHF. The CDR3 DNA reads TGTGCCAGCAGTTGGGGACAGGATAGCAATCAGCCCCAGCATTTT.

Ten or more counts support this clonotype. The chain couples TRBV27 to TRBJ1-2; no firm D call. This CDR3 has 12 amino acids. With 6 bases removed from V and 4 bases from J, the gap between germline ends came to 9 bases. Looked up from germline, CDR1 is MNHEY and CDR2 is SMNVEV (reference sequence). The CDR3 spells CASRGRSYGYTF. For the CDR3, the DNA is TGTGCCAGCAGAGGACGGAGCTATGGCTACACCTTC.

Turning to this clonotype: A much larger clone is a single base away; this may be a read error. This CDR3 fails to terminate in the conserved phenylalanine or tryptophan, so it likely reflects a read error. This chain connects TRBV28 to TRBJ2-3; perhaps TRBD2 as D (5 bases). V lost 2 bases and J lost 4, with 19 bases in between. CDR3 size: 17 residues. Germline CDR1 is MDHEN and CDR2 is SYDVKM. In DNA, the CDR3 is TGTGCCAGCAGTTTAGTCGCCCCTAGCTACGGCGCAGATACGCAGTATCTT. This sequence encodes CASSLVAPSYGADTQYL.

This clonotype is a singleton in its sample. Mismatch with germline at one junction end may stem from a read error. This chain links TRBV11-2 with TRBJ2-7; 8 nucleotides match TRBD1. This CDR3 spans 17 amino acids. CDR1 is SGHAT, CDR2 FQNNGV, per germline. DNA of the CDR3: TGTGCCAGCAGCTTTGACGTAGGACAGGGAGGTGTCGACGAGCGGTACTTC. This gives the protein CASSFDVGQGGVDERYF. The full variable domain, its missing parts supplied by reference TRBV11-2 and TRBJ2-7, is EAGVAQSPRYKIIEKRQSVAFWCNPISGHATLYWYQQILGQGPKLLIQFQNNGVVDDSQLPKDRFSAERLKGVDSTLKIQPAKLEDSAVYLCASSFDVGQGGVDERYFGPGTRLTVT.

This clonotype was observed a handful of times. The chain combines TRBV3-1 with TRBJ2-1; D is perhaps TRBD1 (5 bases). V was trimmed by 4 bases and J by 10 bases, leaving 23 bases between them. This CDR3 region has 16 residues. Germline V gives CDR1 LGHDT, CDR2 YNNKEL (reference sequence). The CDR3 coding sequence is TGTGCCAGCAGCCCGGGTGGGCAGGGTATTAGTTGGGAGCAGTTCTTC. This encodes CASSPGGQGISWEQFF.

The chain combines TRBV28 with TRBJ1-4; tentative D call: TRBD1 (5 bases). V lost 1 base and J lost 8, with 14 bases in between. Germline-derived CDR1 and CDR2 are MDHEN and SYDVKM. This CDR3 is 15 amino acids long. CDR3 sequence (DNA): TGTGCCAGCAGTTTATTCGTAGGGGCCGAGGAAAAACTGTTTTTT. It yields the protein CASSLFVGAEEKLFF. Based on the CDR3 plus reference TRBV28 and TRBJ1-4, the full variable domain is DVKVTQSSRYLVKRTGEKVFLECVQDMDHENMFWYRQDPGLGLRLIYFSYDVKMKEKGDIPEGYSVSREKKERFSLILESASTNQTSMYLCASSLFVGAEEKLFFGSGTQLSVL.

The chain combines TRBV14 with TRBJ1-5, with D perhaps matching TRBD1 (5 bases). Trimming pared 1 base from V and 2 bases from J, leaving 9 bases between. This CDR3 has 15 residues. Germline V gene lookup returns CDR1 SGHDN and CDR2 FVKESK. The chain's CDR3 is CASSQGGAGNQPQHF. The CDR3 coding sequence is TGTGCCAGCAGCCAAGGGGGCGCGGGCAATCAGCCCCAGCATTTT. Together with reference TRBV14 and TRBJ1-5, the CDR3 gives the full variable domain: EAGVTQFPSHSVIEKGQTVTLRCDPISGHDNLYWYRRVMGKEIKFLLHFVKESKQDESGMPNNRFLAERTGGTYSTLKVQPAELEDSGVYFCASSQGGAGNQPQHFGDGTRLSIL.

The chain uses TRBV4-3 and TRBJ2-3; 11 bases are a match to TRBD2. V lost 4 bases, J lost 2 bases, and 14 bases stayed unmatched. Germline V gene data show CDR1 as LGHNA and CDR2 as YSLEER. CDR3 length: 19 amino acids. DNA of the CDR3: TGCGCCAGCAGCCCAAGTGTGTTTGGGACTAGCGGTCCCACAGATACGCAGTATTTT. It specifies CASSPSVFGTSGPTDTQYF.

This clonotype was detected many times. J is TRBJ1-2 and V is TRBV7-2; a weak D match, TRBD1 (6 bases). The germline V gene has CDR1 SGHTA and CDR2 FQGNSA. The CDR3 loop spans 13 amino acids. Trimming cost V 7 bases and J 7 bases, with 16 bases left between them. The CDR3 sequence is CASTEGGGLGYTF. CDR3 DNA: TGTGCCAGCACAGAAGGCGGGGGGCTTGGCTACACCTTC.

Of note for this clonotype: The junction does not match germline at one end; this may be a read error. V and J are TRBV5-6 and TRBJ1-1, with TRBD1 matching 8 bases. The CDR3 is made up of 16 amino acids. Germline CDR1 is SGHDT and CDR2 is YYEEEE. The CDR3 region has the DNA TGTGTCAGCAGCTTCCCACCCGGGACAGGGAACACTGAAGCTTTCTTT. It translates to CVSSFPPGTGNTEAFF.

This rearrangement joins TRBV19 to TRBJ2-3; 10 bases match TRBD1. The CDR3 has 15 amino acids. The germline V gene has CDR1 LNHDA and CDR2 SQIVND (reference sequence). V shed 5 bases, J shed 5 bases, and the junction held 7 bases outside the gene matches. The CDR3: CASSLTGGGGDTQYF. For the CDR3, the DNA is TGTGCCAGTAGTCTGACAGGGGGCGGTGGAGATACGCAGTATTTT.

This clonotype was seen a single time. The junction does not match germline at one end; this may be a read error. The chain is built from TRBV7-9 and TRBJ2-7; TRBD2 matches at 12 bases. The CDR3 covers 16 residues. CDR1 SEHNR and CDR2 FQNEAQ come from the germline V gene (reference sequence). CDR3 DNA sequence: TGTGCCAGCAGAGCCACTAGCGGGGGGACCTCCTACGAGCAGTCCTTC. This encodes CASRATSGGTSYEQSF.

This clonotype was recorded only once. A much larger clone sits a single nucleotide away, making a read error possible. The V gene is TRBV29-1, the J gene TRBJ2-3; no reliable D call. The V end lost 7 bases, the J end lost 6 bases, and 8 bases lay between the germline ends. This CDR3 spans 10 amino acids. Per the germline V gene, CDR1 is SQVTM and CDR2 is ANQGSEA. The CDR3 region is CSDSLDTQYF. CDR3 DNA: TGCAGCGATTCGCTGGATACGCAGTATTTT.

A word on this clonotype: This may be a read error: a much more frequent sequence differs by one nucleotide. The genes are TRBV19 and TRBJ2-5; 10 bases are a match to TRBD1. The CDR3 sequence is 15 residues long. The germline V gene encodes CDR1 LNHDA and CDR2 SQIVND (reference sequence). CDR3: CPSSTTGGSWETQYF. The CDR3 region has the DNA TGTCCCAGTAGTACGACAGGGGGCTCGTGGGAGACCCAGTACTTC.

Of note for this clonotype: The junction departs from germline at one end; a sequencing error may be responsible. The gene calls are TRBV5-3 and TRBJ2-7; D gene unclear. TRBV5-3 is flagged as an ORF with uncertain function. The CDR3 has 15 amino acids. The CDR3 DNA is TGTGCCAGCAGCTTGAATGGCTGGGCAACCTACGAGCAGTACTTC. Its protein product is CASSLNGWATYEQYF.

This clonotype was seen more than once but under ten times. The chain joins TRBV28 to TRBJ2-7; 8 nucleotides match TRBD2. Per the germline V gene, CDR1 is MDHEN and CDR2 is SYDVKM. Trimming took 2 bases from V and 1 from J; bases not matched to a gene: 7. This CDR3 comprises 16 residues. The CDR3 spells CASSLRALAGSYEQYF. The CDR3 region has the DNA TGTGCCAGCAGTTTACGGGCGCTAGCGGGTTCCTACGAGCAGTACTTC.